This T cell receptor beta chain was sequenced during a study of CD8 T cells in Susac syndrome. cDNA came from 0.5 to 1 ug RNA primed by random hexamers. One entry per CDR3 protein results from TCRdb running MiXCR on the immunoSEQ multiplex PCR reads. The sample contains about 77,000 distinct CDR3 sequences, more than 85% of which appear only once. CDR1 is MNHEY, CDR2 SVGAGI, per germline. This CDR3 region has 8 residues. Deletions cut 4 bases from V and 14 bases from J, with 3 bases between. From blood CD8+ and CD4+ T cells, the TCR beta chain was sequenced. The rearrangement uses TRBV6-5 and TRBJ2-1; D is undetermined. Sequencing input: CD4+ T cells from PBMCs. This clonotype was sampled from a human donor with Susac syndrome. The CDR3 loop reads CASSWEFF. CDR3 nucleotide sequence: TGTGCCAGCAGTTGGGAGTTCTTC.